A single sample is the source of the 3 T cell receptor beta chains below, sequenced in a study of blood T cell repertoires in COVID-19 (dated by TCRdb to between 2020 and 2021). Library generation was performed with the immunoSEQ multiplex PCR assay. TCRdb retrieved this table from immuneACCESS and kept in-frame rearrangements only. Not all clones are present; in checked studies, unresolved V genes account for under half, and no reason is known for the remainder. For this sample the table gives about 200,000 clones, of which around nine tenths were detected only once. Roughly 21% of the sample rests with the top ten. Sequenced input: peripheral blood. Receptors originate from a man in his sixties with active or convalescent COVID-19.

The chain employs TRBV5-1 and TRBJ1-1, with D maybe TRBD1 (6 bases). The V end lost 5 bases, the J end lost 1 base, and 12 bases lay between the germline ends. The CDR3 contains 14 residues. Germline V gene sequence: CDR1 SGHRS, CDR2 YFSETQ. CDR3: CASRGHNGNTEAFF. The CDR3 DNA is TGCGCCAGCAGGGGACACAATGGGAACACTGAAGCTTTCTTT.

The chain couples TRBV24-1 to TRBJ1-1, with 11 bases aligning to TRBD1. The CDR3 extends over 15 amino acids. Germline V gives CDR1 KGHDR, CDR2 SFDVKD. The ends lost 4 bases at V and 4 bases at J; junction bases unmatched: 4. CDR3 bases: TGTGCCACCAGTGACCCGGGACAGGGGGTCACTGAAGCTTTCTTT. The encoded protein is CATSDPGQGVTEAFF.

This clone has just one count. The gene calls are TRBV9 and TRBJ2-7, with 7 bases identical to TRBD1. The trim removed 0 bases at V and 6 bases at J, leaving 6 bases unmatched. Per germline, CDR1 SGDLS and CDR2 YYNGEE. This CDR3 region has 14 residues. CDR3 region: CASSVVAGGSEQYF. In nucleotides, the CDR3 is TGTGCCAGCAGCGTAGTGGCAGGGGGAAGCGAGCAGTACTTC.